This passage covers 23 T cell receptor beta chains from one sample sequenced in a study of T cell repertoires in cytomegalovirus infection. Using its own MiXCR run on the reads, TCRdb lists one record per CDR3 protein. The sample has some 600,000 distinct CDR3 sequences, 20% to 25% seen once. Sequenced material: CD8+ T cells from PBMCs. These receptors all stem from a human donor in good health (CMV status not recorded). Some clones in this sample may be carry-over from other donors' samples.

This clonotype showed up many times. The J gene is TRBJ2-1, the V gene TRBV10-3; D ambiguous. Germline-derived CDR1 and CDR2 are ENHRY and SYGVKD. The CDR3 length is 11 residues. The ends were cut back, 7 bases at V and 5 bases at J, with 6 bases in the middle. The CDR3 loop is CAINGDNEQFF. CDR3 nucleotides: TGTGCCATCAATGGGGACAATGAGCAGTTCTTC.

At least ten counts were recorded for this clonotype. The genes are TRBV20-1 and TRBJ1-2; the match to TRBD1 covers 7 bases. From germline, CDR1 is DFQATT and CDR2 SNEGSKA (reference sequence). The CDR3 totals 20 residues. With V trimmed by 0 bases and J by 4 bases, 23 bases remained unmatched. CDR3 sequence (DNA): TGCAGTGCTAGAGATCGAGGAGGGGGCGACAGGGTCTATATGGGCTATGGCTACACCTTC. This sequence encodes CSARDRGGGDRVYMGYGYTF.

The rearrangement joins TRBV7-9 to TRBJ2-7, with D perhaps matching TRBD2 (6 bases). Per the germline V gene, CDR1 is SEHNR and CDR2 is FQNEAQ (reference sequence). The CDR3 totals 12 residues. V was shortened by 2 bases and J by 7 bases, with 9 bases between the two germline ends. Here the CDR3 DNA reads TGTGCCAGCAGCTTACTAGCGCGAGAGCAGTACGTC. It encodes CASSLLAREQYV.

This chain connects TRBV20-1 to TRBJ2-3, with TRBD2 matching 10 bases. The J segment lost 0 bases and the V segment lost 3 bases, leaving 18 bases of the junction unmatched. Germline CDR1 and CDR2: DFQATT and SNEGSKA (reference sequence). This CDR3 is 20 amino acids long. CDR3 in amino acids: CSASPKERGGLRSSTDTQYF. DNA for the CDR3: TGCAGTGCTAGCCCCAAGGAGCGGGGGGGCCTGAGGTCTAGCACAGATACGCAGTATTTT.

This clonotype has just a few counts. The gene calls are TRBV7-8 and TRBJ2-3; 14 nucleotides agree with TRBD2. Per germline, CDR1 SGHVS and CDR2 FQNEAQ. CDR3 length: 17 amino acids. Trimming at V came to 6 bases and at J to 2 bases, leaving 7 bases not matched to a gene. CDR3 in amino acids: CASSMWTSGGITDTQYF. CDR3 sequence (DNA): TGTGCCAGCAGTATGTGGACTAGCGGGGGGATCACAGATACGCAGTATTTT.

Only a few counts were recorded for this clonotype. The chain recombines TRBV20-1 with TRBJ2-2; D could derive from TRBD1 or TRBD2 (5 bases each). The germline V gene has CDR1 DFQATT and CDR2 SNEGSKA (reference sequence). The length of the CDR3 is 14 residues. The V end was cut by 4 bases, the J end by 2 bases, with 11 bases between. CDR3 amino acids: CSATPGANTGELFF. CDR3 DNA: TGCAGTGCTACCCCCGGGGCAAACACCGGGGAGCTGTTTTTT.

This clonotype was seen only a few times. This rearrangement joins TRBV24-1 to TRBJ2-1, with D possibly being TRBD1 (6 bases). Germline V CDR1 and CDR2: KGHDR, SFDVKD. The germline V and J ends were trimmed by 0 bases and 7 bases, with 12 bases remaining between them. The CDR3 is 15 residues long. For the CDR3, the DNA is TGTGCCACCAGTGATTTGGGCAGGGGCGGGAATGAGCAGTTCTTC. Residues: CATSDLGRGGNEQFF.

The rearrangement uses TRBV29-1 and TRBJ1-1; no clear D gene. The germline V gene encodes CDR1 SQVTM and CDR2 ANQGSEA. V shed 5 bases and J shed 6 bases, with 13 bases lying between them. CDR3 length equals 12 residues. The CDR3 sequence is CSVKDLSAEAFF. CDR3 DNA: TGCAGCGTTAAGGACCTTAGCGCTGAAGCTTTCTTT.

The J gene is TRBJ1-1, the V gene TRBV6-2 or TRBV6-3; 10 bases are a match to TRBD1. The CDR3 has 14 amino acids. Germline trimming cut 7 bases from V and 5 bases from J; bases unmatched to any gene: 7. Germline loops: CDR1 MNHEY, CDR2 SVGEGT. The CDR3 region is CASIPTGGRTEAFF. The CDR3 nucleotides read TGTGCCAGCATCCCGACAGGGGGCAGGACTGAAGCTTTCTTT.

This clonotype was seen ten or more times. The CDR3 spells CATSTTGGSYNEQFF. The CDR3 DNA sequence: TGTGCCACCAGCACTACAGGGGGCTCCTACAATGAGCAGTTCTTC. V and J are TRBV15 and TRBJ2-1, with 8 bases aligning to TRBD1. CDR1 is LNHNV, CDR2 YYDKDF, per germline (reference sequence). V was clipped by 4 bases and J by 0 bases; unmatched bases: 2. The CDR3 extends over 15 amino acids.

The V call is TRBV14, the J call TRBJ2-5; no firm D call. CDR3 size: 14 residues. The ends were cut back, 1 base at V and 1 base at J, with 7 bases in the middle. Germline loops: CDR1 SGHDN, CDR2 FVKESK. This CDR3 reads CASSQVTVQETQYF. CDR3 coding DNA: TGTGCCAGCAGCCAAGTTACAGTCCAAGAGACCCAGTACTTC.

This chain links TRBV12-3 or TRBV12-4 with TRBJ2-1; D may be TRBD2 (5 bases). There are 18 residues in the CDR3. V gave up 2 bases and J gave up 5 bases, with 22 bases separating them. The CDR3 spells CASSLKSPGISPNNEQFF. CDR3 DNA: TGTGCCAGCAGTTTAAAAAGCCCCGGGATATCCCCCAACAATGAGCAGTTCTTC.

Only a few counts were recorded for this clonotype. V usage is TRBV6-2 or TRBV6-3 and J usage is TRBJ1-1, with TRBD1 identical over 7 bases. The CDR3 extends over 15 amino acids. Germline CDR1 is MNHEY and CDR2 is SVGEGT. Losses at the gene ends were 5 bases for V and 2 bases for J; bases not matched to a gene: 8. CDR3 sequence (DNA): TGTGCCAGCAGTGATTTGGACAGGCCCAACACTGAAGCTTTCTTT. This encodes CASSDLDRPNTEAFF.

The table lists this clonotype with many counts. The J gene is TRBJ2-1, the V gene TRBV7-6, with TRBD1 as a possible D gene (6 bases). Germline-derived CDR1 and CDR2 are SGHVS and FNYEAQ. The V end lost 5 bases, the J end lost 2 bases, and 13 bases lay between the germline ends. The CDR3 consists of 15 residues. Written as DNA, the CDR3 is TGTGCCAGCAGCCTAACGGACAGCGCCTACAATGAGCAGTTCTTC. Translating it yields CASSLTDSAYNEQFF.

This clonotype was recorded many times. CDR3 residues: CASSSQGGGEQFF. The CDR3 DNA is TGTGCCAGCAGCTCCCAAGGCGGAGGGGAACAGTTCTTC. The V gene is TRBV7-9, the J gene TRBJ2-1; D perhaps matches TRBD2 (6 bases). The CDR3 has 13 amino acids. V was cut by 4 bases and J by 13 bases, with 17 bases left in between. From germline, CDR1 is SEHNR and CDR2 FQNEAQ (reference sequence).

V gene TRBV28 combines with J gene TRBJ2-7, with a weak D call TRBD1 (6 bases). Trimming shortened V by 4 bases and J by 6 bases, and 13 bases separated the two germline ends. CDR1 is MDHEN and CDR2 is SYDVKM in the germline V gene. The CDR3 length is 13 residues. This CDR3 is CASSSGARSEQYV. As DNA, the CDR3 is TGTGCCAGCAGTTCAGGGGCGCGCAGCGAGCAGTACGTC.

This clonotype was seen just once. Possible read error: a much larger clone is one base away. The final CDR3 position lacks the conserved phenylalanine or tryptophan, pointing to a likely read error. The chain combines TRBV7-8 with TRBJ1-3, with 7 bases matching TRBD1. CDR1 and CDR2 from the germline V gene are SGHVS and FQNEAQ. This CDR3 is 11 amino acids long. V lost 11 bases to trimming and J lost 4 bases; unmatched junction nucleotides: 2. Written as DNA, the CDR3 is TGTGCCGTGACAGGGGGAAACACCATATATTCT. Translation: CAVTGGNTIYS.

The V call is TRBV25-1, the J call TRBJ1-4; D is possibly TRBD1 (6 bases). CDR1 is MGHDK, CDR2 SYGVNS, per germline. V shed 0 bases and J shed 5 bases, with 28 bases lying between them. The CDR3 extends over 21 amino acids. The chain's CDR3 is CASSEYFKDSGAARTNEKLFF. CDR3 DNA sequence: TGTGCCAGCAGTGAATATTTTAAGGACTCAGGGGCAGCGCGGACAAATGAAAAACTGTTTTTT.

The chain combines TRBV4-2 with TRBJ1-1; D possibly corresponds to TRBD1 (5 bases). Trimming took off 3 bases at V and 4 bases at J, with 15 bases between the two ends. The CDR3 is 15 residues long. Germline loops: CDR1 LGHNA, CDR2 YNFKEQ. The CDR3 DNA reads as TGTGCCAGCAGCCAGGGGGTCCCCGGAGGCACTGAAGCTTTCTTT. It yields the protein CASSQGVPGGTEAFF.

A remark on this clonotype: It may be a read error: a sequence one base away is much more abundant. V is TRBV7-6 and J is TRBJ1-6; TRBD1 agrees at 8 bases. The CDR3 has 17 amino acids. Per the germline V gene, CDR1 is SGHVS and CDR2 is FNYEAQ. J gave up 0 bases and V 5 bases, and 6 bases lay outside the gene matches. The CDR3: CASSQDRVFSYNSPLHF. The CDR3 DNA reads TGTGCCAGCAGCCAGGACAGGGTTTTCTCCTATAATTCACCCCTCCACTTT. The whole variable domain, filled in from reference TRBV7-6 and TRBJ1-6, reads GAGVSQSPRYKVTKRGQDVALRCDPISGHVSLYWYRQALGQGPEFLTYFNYEAQQDKSGLPNDRFSAERPEGSISTLTIQRTEQRDSAMYRCASSQDRVFSYNSPLHFGNGTRLTVT.

This clonotype turned up a few times. The chain employs TRBV11-2 and TRBJ1-4, with D possibly being TRBD1 (6 bases). Trimming stripped 1 base from V and 8 bases from J, with 17 bases between. This CDR3 has 16 amino acids. Germline CDR1 reads SGHAT; CDR2 reads FQNNGV. The CDR3 reads CASSLVPGGRREKLFF. For the CDR3, the DNA is TGTGCCAGCAGCTTAGTGCCCGGGGGCAGGAGGGAAAAACTGTTTTTT. Full variable domain (rest looked up from reference TRBV11-2 and TRBJ1-4): EAGVAQSPRYKIIEKRQSVAFWCNPISGHATLYWYQQILGQGPKLLIQFQNNGVVDDSQLPKDRFSAERLKGVDSTLKIQPAKLEDSAVYLCASSLVPGGRREKLFFGSGTQLSVL.

V is TRBV11-3 and J is TRBJ2-1; possible D gene TRBD2, 5 bases. The CDR3 is 13 amino acids. Germline lookup yields CDR1 SGHNT and CDR2 YENEEA. Trimming cost V 3 bases and J 6 bases, with 9 bases left between them. The CDR3 DNA reads as TGTGCCAGCAGCTTTCGGGCGGGCAATGAGCAGTTCTTC. This translates into CASSFRAGNEQFF.

This clonotype has only a few counts. The chain combines TRBV20-1 with TRBJ2-1; 9 positions match TRBD1. Germline-derived CDR1 and CDR2 are DFQATT and SNEGSKA (reference sequence). This CDR3 contains 12 residues. After removal of 3 bases from V and 8 bases from J, the junction contained 2 bases not matched to a gene. The CDR3 sequence: CSARDRGYEQFF. The CDR3 bases are TGCAGTGCTAGGGACAGGGGTTATGAGCAGTTCTTC.